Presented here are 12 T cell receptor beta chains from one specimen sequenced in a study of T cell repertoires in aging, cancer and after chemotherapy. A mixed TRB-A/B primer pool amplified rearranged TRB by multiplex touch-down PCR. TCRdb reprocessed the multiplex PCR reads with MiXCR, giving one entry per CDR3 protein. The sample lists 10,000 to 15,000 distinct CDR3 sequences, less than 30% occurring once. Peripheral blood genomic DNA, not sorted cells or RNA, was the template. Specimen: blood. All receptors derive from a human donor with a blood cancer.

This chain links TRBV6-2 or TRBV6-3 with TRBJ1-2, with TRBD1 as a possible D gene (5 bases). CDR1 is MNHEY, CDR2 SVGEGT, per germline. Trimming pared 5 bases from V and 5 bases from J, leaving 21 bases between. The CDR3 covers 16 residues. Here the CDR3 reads CASSRGVEGPRYGYTF. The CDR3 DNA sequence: TGTGCCAGCAGTCGTGGGGTGGAGGGGCCTCGGTATGGCTACACCTTC.

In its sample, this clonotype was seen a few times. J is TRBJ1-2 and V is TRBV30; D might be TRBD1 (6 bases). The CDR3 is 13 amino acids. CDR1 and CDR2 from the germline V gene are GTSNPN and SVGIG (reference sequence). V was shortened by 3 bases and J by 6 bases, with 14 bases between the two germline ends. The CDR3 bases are TGTGCCTGGAGCAAGTCGACAGGAGATGGCTACACCTTC. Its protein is CAWSKSTGDGYTF.

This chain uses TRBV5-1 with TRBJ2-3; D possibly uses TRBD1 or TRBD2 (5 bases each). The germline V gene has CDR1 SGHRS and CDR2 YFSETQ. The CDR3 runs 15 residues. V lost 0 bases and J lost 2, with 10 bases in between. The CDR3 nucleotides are TGCGCCAGCAGCTTGGAGGGACGAAACACAGATACGCAGTATTTT. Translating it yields CASSLEGRNTDTQYF.

CDR3 amino acids: CASKRNRDSYEQYV. The CDR3 DNA is TGTGCCAGCAAGAGGAATAGGGACTCCTACGAGCAGTACGTC. J is TRBJ2-7 and V is TRBV6-1; D ambiguous. Trimming shortened V by 7 bases and J by 0 bases, and 13 bases separated the two germline ends. The CDR3 consists of 14 residues. CDR1 is MNHNS and CDR2 is SASEGT in the germline V gene.

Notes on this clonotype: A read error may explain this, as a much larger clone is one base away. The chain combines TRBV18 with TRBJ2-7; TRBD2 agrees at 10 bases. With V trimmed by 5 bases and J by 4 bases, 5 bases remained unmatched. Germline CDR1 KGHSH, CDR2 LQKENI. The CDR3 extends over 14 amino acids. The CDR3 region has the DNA TGTGCCAGCTCATTAAGCGGGGGGGTTTACGAGCAGTACGTC. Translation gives CASSLSGGVYEQYV.

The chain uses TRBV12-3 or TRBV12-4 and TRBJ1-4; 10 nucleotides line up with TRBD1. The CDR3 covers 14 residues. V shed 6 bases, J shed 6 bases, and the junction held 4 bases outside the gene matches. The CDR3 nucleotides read TGTGCCAGCAGCCCGGACAGGGGGTATGAAAAACTGTTTTTT. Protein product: CASSPDRGYEKLFF.

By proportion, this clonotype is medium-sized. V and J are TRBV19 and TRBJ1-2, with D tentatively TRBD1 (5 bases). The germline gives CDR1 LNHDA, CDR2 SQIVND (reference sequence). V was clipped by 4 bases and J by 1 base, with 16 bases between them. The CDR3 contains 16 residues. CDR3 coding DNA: TGTGCCAGTAGTAACCCCGACAGCCTTGATAACTATGGCTACACCTTC. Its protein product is CASSNPDSLDNYGYTF.

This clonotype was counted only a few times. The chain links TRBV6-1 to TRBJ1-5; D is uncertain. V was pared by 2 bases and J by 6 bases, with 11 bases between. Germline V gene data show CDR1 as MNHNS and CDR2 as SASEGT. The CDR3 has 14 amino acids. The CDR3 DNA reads TGTGCCAGCAGTGAAAACGGGTTTGGTCAGCCCCAGCATTTT. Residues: CASSENGFGQPQHF.

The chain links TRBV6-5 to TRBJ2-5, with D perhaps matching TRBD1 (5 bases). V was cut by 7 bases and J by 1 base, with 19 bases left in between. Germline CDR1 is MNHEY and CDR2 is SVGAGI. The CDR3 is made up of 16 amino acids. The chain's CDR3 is CASTPTRGLGQETQYF. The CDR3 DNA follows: TGTGCCAGCACGCCAACAAGGGGTTTGGGCCAAGAGACCCAGTACTTC.

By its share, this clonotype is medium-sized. The CDR3 protein is CSVAGWTGGNGYTF. In DNA form, the CDR3 reads TGCAGCGTAGCGGGCTGGACAGGGGGAAATGGCTACACCTTC. The V gene is TRBV29-1, the J gene TRBJ1-2, with 10 bases aligning to TRBD1. The CDR3 loop spans 14 amino acids. V lost 6 bases to trimming and J lost 6 bases; unmatched junction nucleotides: 10. Germline V CDR1 and CDR2: SQVTM, ANQGSEA.

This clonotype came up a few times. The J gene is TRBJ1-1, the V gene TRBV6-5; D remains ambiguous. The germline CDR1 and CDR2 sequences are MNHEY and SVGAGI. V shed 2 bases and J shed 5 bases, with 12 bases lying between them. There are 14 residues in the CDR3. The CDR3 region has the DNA TGTGCCAGCAGTTACAACCCCCCGGATACTGAAGCTTTCTTT. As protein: CASSYNPPDTEAFF.

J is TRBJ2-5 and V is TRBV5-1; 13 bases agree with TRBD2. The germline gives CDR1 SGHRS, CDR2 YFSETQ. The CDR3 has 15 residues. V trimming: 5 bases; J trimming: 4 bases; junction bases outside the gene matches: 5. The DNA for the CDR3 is TGCGCCAGCAGTCAGACTAGCGGGGGGCGAGAGACCCAGTACTTC. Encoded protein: CASSQTSGGRETQYF.